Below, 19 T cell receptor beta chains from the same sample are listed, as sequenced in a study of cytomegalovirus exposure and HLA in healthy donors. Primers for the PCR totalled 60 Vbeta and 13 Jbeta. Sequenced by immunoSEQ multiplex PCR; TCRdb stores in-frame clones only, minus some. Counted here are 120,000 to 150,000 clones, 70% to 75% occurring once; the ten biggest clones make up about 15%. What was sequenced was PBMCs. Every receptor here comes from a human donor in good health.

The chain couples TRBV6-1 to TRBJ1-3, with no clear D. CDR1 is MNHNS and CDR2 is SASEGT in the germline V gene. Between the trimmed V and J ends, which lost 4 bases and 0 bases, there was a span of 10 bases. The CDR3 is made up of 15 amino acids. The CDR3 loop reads CASSVFESSGNTIYF. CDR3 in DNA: TGTGCCAGCAGTGTGTTCGAGAGCTCTGGAAACACCATATATTTT.

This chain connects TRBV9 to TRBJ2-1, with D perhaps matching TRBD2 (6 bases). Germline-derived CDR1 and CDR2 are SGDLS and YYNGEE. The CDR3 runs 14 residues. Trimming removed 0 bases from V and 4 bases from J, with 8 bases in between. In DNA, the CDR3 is TGTGCCAGCAGCGTAGACGGGACTTACAATGAGCAGTTCTTC. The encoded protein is CASSVDGTYNEQFF.

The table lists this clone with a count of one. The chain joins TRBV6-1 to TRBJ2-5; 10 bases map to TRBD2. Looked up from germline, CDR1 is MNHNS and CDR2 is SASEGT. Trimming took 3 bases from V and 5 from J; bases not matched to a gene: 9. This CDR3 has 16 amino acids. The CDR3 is CASSEASGGGGETQYF. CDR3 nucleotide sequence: TGTGCCAGCAGTGAGGCTAGCGGGGGTGGAGGGGAGACCCAGTACTTC.

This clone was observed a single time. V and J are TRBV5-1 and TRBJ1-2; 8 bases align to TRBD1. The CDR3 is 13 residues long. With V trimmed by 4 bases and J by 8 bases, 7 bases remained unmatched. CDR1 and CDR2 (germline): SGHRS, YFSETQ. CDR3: CASSPDRAQGYTF. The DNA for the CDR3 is TGCGCCAGCAGCCCGGACAGGGCTCAGGGCTACACCTTC.

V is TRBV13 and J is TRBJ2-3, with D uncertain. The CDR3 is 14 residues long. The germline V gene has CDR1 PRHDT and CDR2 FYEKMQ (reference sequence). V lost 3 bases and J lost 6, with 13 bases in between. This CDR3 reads CASSLQARVDTQYF. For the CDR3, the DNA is TGTGCCAGCAGCTTGCAGGCCCGCGTCGATACGCAGTATTTT.

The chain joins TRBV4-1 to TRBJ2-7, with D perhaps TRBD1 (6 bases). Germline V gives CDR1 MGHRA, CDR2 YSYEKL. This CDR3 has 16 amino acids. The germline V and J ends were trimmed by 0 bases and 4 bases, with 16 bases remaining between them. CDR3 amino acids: CASSQEQGRSFYEQYF. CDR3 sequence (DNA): TGCGCCAGCAGCCAAGAACAGGGAAGATCTTTTTACGAGCAGTACTTC.

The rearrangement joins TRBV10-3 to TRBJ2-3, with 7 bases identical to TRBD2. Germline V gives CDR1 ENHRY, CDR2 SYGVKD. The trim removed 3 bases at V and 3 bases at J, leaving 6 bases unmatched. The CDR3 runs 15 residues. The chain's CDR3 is CAISERAGFTDTQYF. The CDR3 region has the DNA TGTGCCATCAGTGAACGAGCGGGGTTTACAGATACGCAGTATTTT.

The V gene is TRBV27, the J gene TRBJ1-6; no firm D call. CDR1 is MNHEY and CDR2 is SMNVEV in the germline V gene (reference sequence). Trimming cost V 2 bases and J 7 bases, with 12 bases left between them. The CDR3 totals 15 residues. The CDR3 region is CASSLKPLGNSPLHF. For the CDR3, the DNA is TGTGCCAGCAGTTTAAAGCCCCTCGGGAATTCACCCCTCCACTTT.

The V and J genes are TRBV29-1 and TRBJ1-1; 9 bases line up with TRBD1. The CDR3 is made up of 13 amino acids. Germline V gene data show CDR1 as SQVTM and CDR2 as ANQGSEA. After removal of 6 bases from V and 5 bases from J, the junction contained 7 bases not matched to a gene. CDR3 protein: CSVIGTGITEAFF. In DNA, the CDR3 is TGCAGCGTGATTGGGACAGGGATAACTGAAGCTTTCTTT.

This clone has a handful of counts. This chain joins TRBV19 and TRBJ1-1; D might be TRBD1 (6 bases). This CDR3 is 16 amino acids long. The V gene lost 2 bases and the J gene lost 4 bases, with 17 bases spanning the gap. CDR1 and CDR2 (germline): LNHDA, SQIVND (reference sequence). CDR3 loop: CASSIHTGRGTTEAFF. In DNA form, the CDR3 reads TGTGCCAGTAGTATACACACAGGGAGGGGGACCACTGAAGCTTTCTTT. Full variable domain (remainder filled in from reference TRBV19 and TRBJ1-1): DGGITQSPKYLFRKEGQNVTLSCEQNLNHDAMYWYRQDPGQGLRLIYYSQIVNDFQKGDIAEGYSVSREKKESFPLTVTSAQKNPTAFYLCASSIHTGRGTTEAFFGQGTRLTVV.

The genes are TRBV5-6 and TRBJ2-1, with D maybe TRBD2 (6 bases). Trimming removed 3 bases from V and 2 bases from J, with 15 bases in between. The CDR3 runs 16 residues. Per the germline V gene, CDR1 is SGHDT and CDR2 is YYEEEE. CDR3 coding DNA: TGTGCCAGCAGCTCAACCGGGACGGGGGCCTACAATGAGCAGTTCTTC. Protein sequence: CASSSTGTGAYNEQFF.

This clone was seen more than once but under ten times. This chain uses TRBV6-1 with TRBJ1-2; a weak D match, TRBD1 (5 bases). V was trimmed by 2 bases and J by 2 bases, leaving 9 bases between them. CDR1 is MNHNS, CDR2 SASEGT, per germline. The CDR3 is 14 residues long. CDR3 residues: CASSEYAGNYGYTF. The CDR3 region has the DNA TGTGCCAGCAGTGAATATGCAGGGAACTATGGCTACACCTTC.

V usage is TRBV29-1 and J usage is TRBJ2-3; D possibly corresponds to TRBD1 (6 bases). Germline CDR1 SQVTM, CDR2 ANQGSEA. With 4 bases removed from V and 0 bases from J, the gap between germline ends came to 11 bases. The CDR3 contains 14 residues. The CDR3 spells CSVATGRSTDTQYF. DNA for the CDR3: TGCAGCGTTGCGACAGGAAGAAGCACAGATACGCAGTATTTT.

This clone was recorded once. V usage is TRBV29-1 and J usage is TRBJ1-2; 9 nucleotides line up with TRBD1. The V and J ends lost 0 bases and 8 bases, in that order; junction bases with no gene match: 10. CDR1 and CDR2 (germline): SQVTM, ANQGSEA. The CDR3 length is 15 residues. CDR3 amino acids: CSVEDWDRVRRGYTF. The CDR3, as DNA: TGCAGCGTTGAAGATTGGGACAGGGTGAGGCGAGGCTACACCTTC.

CDR3 sequence: CAIAGQPSYEQYF. CDR3 nucleotide sequence: TGTGCCATCGCGGGACAGCCTTCCTACGAGCAGTACTTC. V is TRBV10-3 and J is TRBJ2-7, with a possible D match to TRBD1 (7 bases). Germline lookup yields CDR1 ENHRY and CDR2 SYGVKD. Trimming stripped 8 bases from V and 1 base from J, with 12 bases between. This CDR3 has 13 residues.

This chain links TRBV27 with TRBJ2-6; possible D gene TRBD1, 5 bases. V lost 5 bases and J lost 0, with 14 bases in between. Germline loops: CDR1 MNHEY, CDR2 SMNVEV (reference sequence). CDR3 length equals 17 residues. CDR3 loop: CASSGRQGRSGANVLTF. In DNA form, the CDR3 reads TGTGCCAGCAGTGGTAGGCAGGGCCGCTCTGGGGCCAACGTCCTGACTTTC.

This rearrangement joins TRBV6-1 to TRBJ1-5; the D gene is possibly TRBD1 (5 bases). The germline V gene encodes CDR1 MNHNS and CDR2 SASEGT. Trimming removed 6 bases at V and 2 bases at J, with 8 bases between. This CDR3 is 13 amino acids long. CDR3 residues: CASRGRGNQPQHF. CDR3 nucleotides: TGTGCCAGCAGGGGGCGAGGCAATCAGCCCCAGCATTTT.

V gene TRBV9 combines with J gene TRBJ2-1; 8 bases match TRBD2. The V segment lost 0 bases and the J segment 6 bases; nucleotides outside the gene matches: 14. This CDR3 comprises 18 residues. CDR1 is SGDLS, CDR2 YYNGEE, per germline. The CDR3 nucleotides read TGTGCCAGCAGCGTAGGAGGGTCGGGGGGGGCTTTTGGCAATGAGCAGTTCTTC. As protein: CASSVGGSGGAFGNEQFF.

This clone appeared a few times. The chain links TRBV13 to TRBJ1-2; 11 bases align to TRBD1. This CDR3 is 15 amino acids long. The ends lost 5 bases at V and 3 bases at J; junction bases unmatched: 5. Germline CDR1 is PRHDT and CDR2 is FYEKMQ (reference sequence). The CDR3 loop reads CASSAGQGVDYGYTF. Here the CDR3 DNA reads TGTGCCAGCAGCGCGGGACAGGGGGTAGACTATGGCTACACCTTC. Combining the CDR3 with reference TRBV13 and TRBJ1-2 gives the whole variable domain AAGVIQSPRHLIKEKRETATLKCYPIPRHDTVYWYQQGPGQDPQFLISFYEKMQSDKGSIPDRFSAQQFSDYHSELNMSSLELGDSALYFCASSAGQGVDYGYTFGSGTRLTVV.